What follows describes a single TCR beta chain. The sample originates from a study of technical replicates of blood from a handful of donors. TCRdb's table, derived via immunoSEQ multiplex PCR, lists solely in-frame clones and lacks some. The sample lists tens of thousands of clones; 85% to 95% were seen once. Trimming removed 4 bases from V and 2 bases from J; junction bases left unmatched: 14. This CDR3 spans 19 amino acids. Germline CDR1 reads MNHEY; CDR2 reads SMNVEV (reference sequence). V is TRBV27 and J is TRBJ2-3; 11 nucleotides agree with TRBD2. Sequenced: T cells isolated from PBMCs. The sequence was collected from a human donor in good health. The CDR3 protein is CASSSLRFRTSGHTDTQYF. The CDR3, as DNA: TGTGCCAGCAGTTCGCTCAGGTTTCGGACTAGCGGGCACACAGATACGCAGTATTTT.